This entry lists 32 T cell receptor beta chains sequenced from one sample in a study of regulatory T cells in long-lasting Graves disease. Arm-PCR of CDR3 regions with iRepertoire HTBI primers generated TCR beta libraries. One entry per CDR3 protein, called by TCRdb with MiXCR from the multiplex PCR reads. Counted here are a few hundred thousand distinct CDR3 sequences, 22% occurring once; the ten biggest clones make up around 13%. Indicated time point: persistent/refractory GD, antithyroid drugs over 5 years with positive TRAb. Extracted PBMC RNA gave rise to the TCR library. The material was peripheral blood mononuclear cells (PBMCs), obtained when the disease was refractory, from a patient treated with antithyroid drugs. The receptors were gathered from a female donor with Graves disease.

This clonotype appeared a few times. The chain has TRBV6-5 and TRBJ1-1; TRBD1 matches at 7 bases. Germline trimming cut 4 bases from V and 4 bases from J; bases unmatched to any gene: 9. CDR3 length equals 15 residues. The V gene's germline CDR1 is MNHEY and CDR2 SVGAGI. CDR3: CASSSIIDRATEAFF. CDR3 coding DNA: TGTGCCAGCAGTTCGATCATAGACAGGGCCACTGAAGCTTTCTTT.

This clonotype occurred many times. The J gene is TRBJ1-2, the V gene TRBV15; D is unresolved. Germline lookup yields CDR1 LNHNV and CDR2 YYDKDF (reference sequence). This CDR3 has 18 amino acids. The V end lost 4 bases, the J end lost 6 bases, and 27 bases lay between the germline ends. The CDR3 here is CATSTLPQFERARNGYTF. The CDR3 region has the DNA TGTGCCACCAGCACCCTTCCCCAATTTGAGAGGGCGCGGAATGGCTACACCTTC.

This sequence joins TRBV19 and TRBJ1-4; TRBD1 agrees at 10 bases. Germline V gene lookup returns CDR1 LNHDA and CDR2 SQIVND (reference sequence). With V trimmed by 6 bases and J by 8 bases, 9 bases remained unmatched. There are 15 residues in the CDR3. The CDR3 bases are TGTGCCAGTAGGTTGTTCGGGACAGGGGACGAAAAACTGTTTTTT. It is translated as CASRLFGTGDEKLFF.

The gene calls are TRBV20-1 and TRBJ1-3, with D unclear. Trimming took off 2 bases at V and 0 bases at J, with 8 bases between the two ends. This CDR3 comprises 14 residues. Per the germline V gene, CDR1 is DFQATT and CDR2 is SNEGSKA (reference sequence). The CDR3 is CSARSVNSGNTIYF. CDR3 nucleotide sequence: TGCAGTGCTAGATCGGTTAACTCTGGAAACACCATATATTTT.

This chain uses TRBV7-2 with TRBJ2-3; 7 bases fit TRBD2. CDR3 size: 12 residues. The V gene's germline CDR1 is SGHTA and CDR2 FQGNSA. V was pared by 1 base and J by 11 bases, with 3 bases of the junction left unmatched. Written as DNA, the CDR3 is TGTGCCAGCAGCTTAGGGGGGGGTTGGCAGTATTTT. Protein product: CASSLGGGWQYF.

Many counts were recorded for this clonotype. This chain joins TRBV7-2 and TRBJ1-6; no clear D gene. In germline, CDR1 is SGHTA, CDR2 FQGNSA. V was pared by 0 bases and J by 10 bases, with 7 bases between. The CDR3 spans 13 residues. The CDR3, as DNA: TGTGCCAGCAGCTTAGCGTGGGGATCACCCCTCCACTTT. It yields the protein CASSLAWGSPLHF.

This clonotype was seen more than once but under ten times. This sequence joins TRBV7-2 and TRBJ2-5; 10 bases line up with TRBD2. Germline V gene sequence: CDR1 SGHTA, CDR2 FQGNSA. The CDR3 runs to 15 residues. V was pared by 5 bases and J by 4 bases, with 7 bases of the junction left unmatched. In DNA form, the CDR3 reads TGTGCCAGCAGCCAGCGGGGGGGCGGGTTAGAGACCCAGTACTTC. Translating gives CASSQRGGGLETQYF.

The chain employs TRBV7-2 and TRBJ1-1; D remains unclear. Trimming stripped 0 bases from V and 5 bases from J, with 10 bases between. Germline CDR1 reads SGHTA; CDR2 reads FQGNSA. The CDR3 totals 14 residues. CDR3 region: CASSLAQLGTEAFF. CDR3 DNA: TGTGCCAGCAGCTTAGCGCAACTAGGGACTGAAGCTTTCTTT.

Ten or more counts support this clonotype. The gene calls are TRBV7-2 and TRBJ1-2, with 9 bases that match TRBD1. Germline CDR1 and CDR2: SGHTA and FQGNSA. The CDR3 runs 14 residues. With V trimmed by 4 bases and J by 4 bases, 4 bases remained unmatched. The CDR3 DNA reads TGTGCCAGCAGCTCCATGGACAGGGGCTATGGCTACACCTTC. It specifies CASSSMDRGYGYTF.

At least ten counts were recorded for this clonotype. CDR3 in DNA: TGTGCCAGCAGCACGTCCGGGACAGGGGGTTGGGAGACCCAGTACTTC. It yields the protein CASSTSGTGGWETQYF. The V call is TRBV7-2, the J call TRBJ2-5; 11 nucleotides agree with TRBD1. Trimming at V came to 5 bases and at J to 5 bases, leaving 10 bases not matched to a gene. From germline, CDR1 is SGHTA and CDR2 FQGNSA. The CDR3 is made up of 16 amino acids.

V usage is TRBV7-8 and J usage is TRBJ2-7; D gene unclear. Trimming stripped 5 bases from V and 7 bases from J, with 12 bases between. Per germline, CDR1 SGHVS and CDR2 FQNEAQ. This CDR3 is 12 amino acids long. For the CDR3, the DNA is TGTGCCAGCAGCCCGGGCGTGCGGGAGCAGTACTTC. Its protein product is CASSPGVREQYF.

In its sample, this clonotype was seen once. The chain carries TRBV27 and TRBJ2-1; 10 positions match TRBD2. The germline CDR1 and CDR2 sequences are MNHEY and SMNVEV (reference sequence). There are 15 residues in the CDR3. With 8 bases clipped from V and 4 bases from J, the junction kept 8 bases outside the gene matches. This CDR3 is CASCSVAGGYNEQFF. CDR3 sequence (DNA): TGTGCCAGCTGTTCCGTAGCGGGAGGATACAATGAGCAGTTCTTC.

This clonotype appeared a few times. The rearrangement uses TRBV9 and TRBJ1-1; no reliable D call. Trimming pared 4 bases from V and 8 bases from J, leaving 3 bases between. Looked up from germline, CDR1 is SGDLS and CDR2 is YYNGEE. The CDR3 covers 9 residues. CDR3 in DNA: TGTGCCAGCAGCCCGGAAGCTTTCTTT. It encodes CASSPEAFF.

There are many counts of this clonotype. The chain has TRBV20-1 and TRBJ2-5, with D unclear. CDR1 and CDR2 (germline): DFQATT, SNEGSKA (reference sequence). Trimming stripped 3 bases from V and 4 bases from J, with 6 bases between. This CDR3 contains 11 residues. Written as DNA, the CDR3 is TGCAGTGCTAGCTGGGGAGAGACCCAGTACTTC. It codes for CSASWGETQYF.

The chain employs TRBV24-1 and TRBJ1-2; no reliable D call. Germline V lookup: CDR1 KGHDR, CDR2 SFDVKD. Deletions cut 6 bases from V and 4 bases from J, with 20 bases between. The CDR3 is 16 amino acids. The CDR3 DNA reads TGTGCCACCAGTCCTGGCGCGGGCAGTAGTAGCTATGGCTACACCTTC. It is translated as CATSPGAGSSSYGYTF.

This clonotype was seen repeatedly, ten times or more. This chain uses TRBV29-1 with TRBJ2-7; the D gene is possibly TRBD1 (6 bases). In germline, CDR1 is SQVTM, CDR2 ANQGSEA. This CDR3 has 14 amino acids. Trimming removed 4 bases at V and 2 bases at J, with 15 bases between. In DNA, the CDR3 is TGCAGCGTTGTGGGAAAGGACAGTACCTACGAGCAGTACTTC. This encodes CSVVGKDSTYEQYF.

This clonotype was seen only a few times. This chain connects TRBV7-2 to TRBJ1-3; TRBD1 might be the D (5 bases). Germline V gene lookup returns CDR1 SGHTA and CDR2 FQGNSA. V was cut by 1 base and J by 3 bases, with 16 bases left in between. The length of the CDR3 is 17 residues. CDR3 protein: CASSLVGDGYDGNTIYF. Here the CDR3 DNA reads TGTGCCAGCAGCTTAGTGGGGGACGGATACGATGGAAACACCATATATTTT.

The chain employs TRBV29-1 and TRBJ1-6, with D tentatively TRBD1 (5 bases). V was trimmed by 4 bases and J by 9 bases, leaving 13 bases between them. This CDR3 has 13 residues. Germline V lookup: CDR1 SQVTM, CDR2 ANQGSEA. Written as DNA, the CDR3 is TGCAGCGTTGCGGCAGGGAGTGGTTCACCCCTCCACTTT. Amino acids: CSVAAGSGSPLHF.

This clonotype was recorded at least ten times. The chain combines TRBV2 with TRBJ2-2, with D hard to call. The CDR3 sequence is 14 residues long. Germline V lookup: CDR1 SNHLY, CDR2 FYNNEI. V was trimmed by 4 bases and J by 4 bases, leaving 10 bases between them. CDR3 DNA: TGTGCCAGCAGTGGCAGGTTACCCACCGGGGAGCTGTTTTTT. Its translation is CASSGRLPTGELFF.

At least ten counts were recorded for this clonotype. The chain has TRBV6-1 and TRBJ2-7; D unclear. Germline loops: CDR1 MNHNS, CDR2 SASEGT. With 6 bases removed from V and 2 bases from J, the gap between germline ends came to 14 bases. This CDR3 region has 14 residues. In DNA form, the CDR3 reads TGTGCCAGCAGGACTCTAGGTGGGACCTACGAGCAGTACTTC. This translates into CASRTLGGTYEQYF.

J is TRBJ1-1 and V is TRBV19; the D gene is possibly TRBD1 (6 bases). The ends were cut back, 5 bases at V and 1 base at J, with 11 bases in the middle. Germline V lookup: CDR1 LNHDA, CDR2 SQIVND (reference sequence). The CDR3 is 14 amino acids. The CDR3 region is CASSHGTPNTEAFF. The CDR3 DNA follows: TGTGCCAGTAGTCACGGGACACCGAACACTGAAGCTTTCTTT.

This clonotype was seen a few times. The chain has TRBV30 and TRBJ1-1; no clear D. V lost 3 bases, J lost 4 bases, and 12 bases lay in between. The CDR3 loop spans 13 amino acids. Germline V gene lookup returns CDR1 GTSNPN and CDR2 SVGIG (reference sequence). The CDR3 DNA is TGTGCCTGGAGCGACAACCGGGCCACTGAAGCTTTCTTT. It specifies CAWSDNRATEAFF.

The J gene is TRBJ2-7, the V gene TRBV9; 7 bases line up with TRBD2. Trimming removed 2 bases from V and 0 bases from J; junction bases left unmatched: 5. Germline CDR1 is SGDLS and CDR2 is YYNGEE. The CDR3 has 15 residues. CDR3 amino acids: CASSVGGGNSYEQYF. For the CDR3, the DNA is TGTGCCAGCAGCGTCGGCGGGGGAAACTCCTACGAGCAGTACTTC.

The chain uses TRBV20-1 and TRBJ1-2; no firm D call. Looked up from germline, CDR1 is DFQATT and CDR2 is SNEGSKA (reference sequence). CDR3 size: 14 residues. With 6 bases removed from V and 6 bases from J, the gap between germline ends came to 20 bases. In DNA form, the CDR3 reads TGCAGTGCCAAAATCGGACTCCTCAGAGATGGCTACACCTTC. Its translation: CSAKIGLLRDGYTF.

This clonotype came up a few times. This chain links TRBV6-5 with TRBJ2-7; TRBD1 aligns across 8 bases. Per the germline V gene, CDR1 is MNHEY and CDR2 is SVGAGI. V lost 0 bases and J lost 3; bases outside the gene matches: 10. The CDR3 consists of 17 residues. The CDR3 here is CASSYSIWTGIRYEQYF. The CDR3 nucleotides are TGTGCCAGCAGTTACTCTATTTGGACAGGGATTCGCTACGAGCAGTACTTC.

In its sample, this clonotype was seen many times. This sequence joins TRBV7-2 and TRBJ2-7; tentatively, D is TRBD2 (5 bases). Trimming cost V 4 bases and J 3 bases, with 19 bases left between them. The CDR3 runs to 16 residues. Looked up from germline, CDR1 is SGHTA and CDR2 is FQGNSA. The CDR3 nucleotides are TGTGCCAGCAGCTCCCCCACGAGGGCTCGAATCTACGAGCAGTACTTC. Its protein product is CASSSPTRARIYEQYF.

The chain has TRBV5-4 and TRBJ1-1, with no clear D. Germline V gene data show CDR1 as SGHNT and CDR2 as YYREEE (reference sequence). The ends were cut back, 2 bases at V and 2 bases at J, with 10 bases in the middle. CDR3 length equals 14 residues. Here the CDR3 reads CASSFKGFNTEAFF. In DNA, the CDR3 is TGTGCCAGCAGCTTTAAAGGGTTTAACACTGAAGCTTTCTTT.

In regard to this clonotype: A single base is all that separates this from a far larger clone, so a read error is likely. The rearrangement uses TRBV24-1 and TRBJ2-4; 10 bases map to TRBD1. The CDR3 loop spans 17 amino acids. Germline V gene sequence: CDR1 KGHDR, CDR2 SFDVKD. The DNA for the CDR3 is TGTGCCACCAGTCCAAAGGGACAGGGGCACGGTGACTATGGCTACATCTTC. As protein: CATSPKGQGHGDYGYIF.

The V gene is TRBV11-2, the J gene TRBJ1-5; D is uncertain. From germline, CDR1 is SGHAT and CDR2 FQNNGV. The length of the CDR3 is 17 residues. Trimming took 3 bases from V and 4 from J, leaving 19 bases between them. The CDR3 is CASSLSFSGGLNQPQHF. The DNA for the CDR3 is TGTGCCAGCAGCTTGTCATTTTCGGGTGGATTAAATCAGCCCCAGCATTTT.

This clonotype was seen only a few times. The rearrangement joins TRBV6-5 to TRBJ2-2; possibly TRBD2 for D (5 bases). Germline CDR1 is MNHEY and CDR2 is SVGAGI. The V and J ends lost 0 bases and 0 bases respectively, with 17 bases between them. CDR3 length: 19 residues. The DNA for the CDR3 is TGTGCCAGCAGTTACTCGAAGTGGACTGCTGACGCGAACACCGGGGAGCTGTTTTTT. This gives the protein CASSYSKWTADANTGELFF.

This clonotype was seen many times. The chain carries TRBV27 and TRBJ2-7, with 7 positions matching TRBD1. The germline gives CDR1 MNHEY, CDR2 SMNVEV (reference sequence). The V segment lost 5 bases and the J segment 6 bases; nucleotides outside the gene matches: 13. CDR3 size: 15 residues. DNA of the CDR3: TGTGCCAGCAGTCCCTATACCGGGACAGCCTCCGAGCAGTACTTC. Amino acids: CASSPYTGTASEQYF.

The V and J genes are TRBV7-2 and TRBJ1-2; tentative D call: TRBD1 (5 bases). CDR1 and CDR2 from the germline V gene are SGHTA and FQGNSA. The V end was cut by 1 base, the J end by 4 bases, with 13 bases between. The CDR3 covers 15 residues. The CDR3 is CASSLDRTILYGYTF. Here the CDR3 DNA reads TGTGCCAGCAGCTTAGACAGGACGATTCTCTATGGCTACACCTTC.